These T cell receptor beta chains were read from a single sample in a study of CD8 T cells in Susac syndrome. TCRdb fed the immunoSEQ multiplex PCR reads into MiXCR, producing one record per CDR3 protein. The sample includes roughly 150,000 distinct CDR3 sequences, about 94% seen only once; the top ten take over 0.2%. Sequenced sample: CD8+ T cells from PBMCs. Receptors were obtained from a human donor with multiple sclerosis. Both conserved end residues are part of each CDR3. The order of the fields is J gene, V gene, clone size, CDR3 protein. Clone size is given for some rows only: seen once, a few or many times, or a class if the clone is expanded.

J: TRBJ2-3; V: TRBV5-4; size: -; CDR3: CASSLRRESTDTQYF
J: TRBJ2-3; V: TRBV5-6; size: few; CDR3: CASGTDTQYF
J: TRBJ2-3; V: TRBV27; size: once; CDR3: CASSLPSATDTQYF
J: TRBJ2-2; V: TRBV30; size: -; CDR3: CAFYGGTGELFF
J: TRBJ2-7; V: TRBV10-3; size: -; CDR3: CAIRVTGNPHEQYF
J: TRBJ2-4; V: TRBV15; size: -; CDR3: CATSRVRGDSQYF
J: TRBJ2-2; V: TRBV9; size: -; CDR3: CASGTARLF
J: TRBJ1-2; V: TRBV7-2; size: -; CDR3: CASRGDREPRDGYTF
J: TRBJ1-1; V: TRBV30; size: -; CDR3: CAWSPRTEAFF
J: TRBJ2-5; V: TRBV27; size: -; CDR3: CASSWGPGTGRIQETQYF